The 24 T cell receptor beta chains in this list originate from one sample, sequenced in a study of T-cell memory formation after mild COVID-19. TCRdb analysed the 5' RACE reads with MiXCR anew, one entry per CDR3 protein. Seen here are 150,000 or so distinct CDR3 sequences, around 15% observed once, and the top ten hold 12% to 15%. The material sequenced was PBMCs or a T cell subset sorted from them (not recorded which). These receptors were taken from an adult woman who had mild COVID-19 (a few samples of this study predate the infection). Cell type and time point are not known.

V and J are TRBV25-1 and TRBJ1-1, with 12 bases fitting TRBD1. Germline V lookup: CDR1 MGHDK, CDR2 SYGVNS. V shed 4 bases, J shed 4 bases, and the junction held 4 bases outside the gene matches. The CDR3 totals 15 residues. CDR3 sequence (DNA): TGTGCCAGCAGTGCAGGGACAGGGGGCATCACTGAAGCTTTCTTT. This encodes CASSAGTGGITEAFF.

The chain uses TRBV20-1 and TRBJ2-1; no clear D. The CDR3 extends over 17 amino acids. The V end was cut by 3 bases, the J end by 2 bases, with 20 bases between. Germline V gives CDR1 DFQATT, CDR2 SNEGSKA (reference sequence). The CDR3 region is CSASASSPLSAYNEQFF. The CDR3 coding sequence is TGCAGTGCTAGCGCCTCTAGTCCACTGAGCGCCTACAATGAGCAGTTCTTC.

This rearrangement joins TRBV3-1 to TRBJ2-1; TRBD1 matches at 8 bases. Looked up from germline, CDR1 is LGHDT and CDR2 is YNNKEL (reference sequence). This CDR3 is 15 amino acids long. Germline trimming cut 1 base from V and 2 bases from J; bases unmatched to any gene: 1. CDR3: CASSQVQGAYNEQFF. CDR3 DNA sequence: TGTGCCAGCAGCCAAGTACAGGGGGCCTACAATGAGCAGTTCTTC.

The chain has TRBV12-3 or TRBV12-4 and TRBJ2-3; tentative D call: TRBD1 (5 bases). Trimming removed 8 bases at V and 0 bases at J, with 12 bases between. This CDR3 is 14 amino acids long. The CDR3 sequence is CASSDIHSTDTQYF. CDR3 DNA sequence: TGTGCCAGCTCGGACATACACAGCACAGATACGCAGTATTTT.

The rearrangement links TRBV10-3 to TRBJ2-1; D ambiguous. Germline V gene sequence: CDR1 ENHRY, CDR2 SYGVKD. The V end lost 7 bases, the J end lost 5 bases, and 12 bases lay between the germline ends. The CDR3 runs 13 residues. The CDR3 here is CAIKGQTDNEQFF. CDR3 DNA sequence: TGTGCCATCAAAGGCCAAACCGACAATGAGCAGTTCTTC.

The V gene is TRBV5-1, the J gene TRBJ2-3, with 11 positions matching TRBD2. The germline V gene encodes CDR1 SGHRS and CDR2 YFSETQ. This CDR3 is built from 17 residues. J was trimmed by 0 bases and V by 4 bases; bases with no gene match: 7. CDR3 nucleotides: TGCGCCAGCAGCCCTAATAGCGGGAGGGCTAGCACAGATACGCAGTATTTT. Protein sequence: CASSPNSGRASTDTQYF. The full variable domain, with the rest looked up from reference TRBV5-1 and TRBJ2-3, is KAGVTQTPRYLIKTRGQQVTLSCSPISGHRSVSWYQQTPGQGLQFLFEYFSETQRNKGNFPGRFSGRQFSNSRSEMNVSTLELGDSALYLCASSPNSGRASTDTQYFGPGTRLTVL.

The CDR3 sequence is CASSLKSSGGDEQFF. CDR3 coding DNA: TGTGCCAGCAGCTTGAAGTCTAGCGGGGGGGATGAGCAGTTCTTC. The rearrangement uses TRBV5-5 and TRBJ2-1; the match to TRBD2 covers 12 bases. CDR1 and CDR2 (germline): SGHKS, YYEKEE (reference sequence). This CDR3 spans 15 amino acids. V was clipped by 1 base and J by 8 bases; unmatched bases: 4.

There are a few counts of this clonotype. This chain links TRBV5-1 with TRBJ2-2; tentatively, D is TRBD1 (5 bases). Trimming cost V 1 base and J 0 bases, with 7 bases left between them. The CDR3 loop spans 15 amino acids. The germline gives CDR1 SGHRS, CDR2 YFSETQ. Written as DNA, the CDR3 is TGCGCCAGCAGCTTGACAGGTTCGAACACCGGGGAGCTGTTTTTT. Protein sequence: CASSLTGSNTGELFF.

This clonotype was counted only a few times. The chain links TRBV27 to TRBJ2-7; 10 nucleotides agree with TRBD1. CDR3 size: 15 residues. With V trimmed by 3 bases and J by 3 bases, 5 bases remained unmatched. Germline V gene sequence: CDR1 MNHEY, CDR2 SMNVEV (reference sequence). This chain's CDR3 is CASSFGTGDIYEQYF. As DNA, the CDR3 is TGTGCCAGCAGTTTTGGGACAGGGGATATCTACGAGCAGTACTTC.

This clonotype turned up a few times. The chain carries TRBV12-3 or TRBV12-4 and TRBJ2-3; D may be TRBD1 or TRBD2 (5 bases each). The CDR3 runs to 13 residues. V dropped 5 bases and J dropped 7 bases, with 13 bases sitting between them. This CDR3 reads CASSPGRHYTQYF. The CDR3 coding sequence is TGTGCCAGCAGTCCGGGACGTCACTATACGCAGTATTTT.

This clonotype showed up just a few times. The rearrangement joins TRBV5-5 to TRBJ1-2; TRBD1 agrees at 10 bases. The CDR3 is 15 residues long. Germline V gives CDR1 SGHKS, CDR2 YYEKEE (reference sequence). Trimming at V came to 2 bases and at J to 6 bases, leaving 7 bases not matched to a gene. The CDR3 DNA sequence: TGTGCCAGCAGCTTCCCGGGACAGGGGATTGATGGCTACACCTTC. Its translation is CASSFPGQGIDGYTF.

As DNA, the CDR3 is TGCAGTGCTTGTGAGGTCAGCGGTCCGAATGAGCAGTTCTTC. Residues: CSACEVSGPNEQFF. This sequence joins TRBV20-1 and TRBJ2-1, with D perhaps TRBD2 (5 bases). Per the germline V gene, CDR1 is DFQATT and CDR2 is SNEGSKA (reference sequence). The ends were cut back, 5 bases at V and 7 bases at J, with 18 bases in the middle. The length of the CDR3 is 14 residues.

This chain uses TRBV27 with TRBJ2-7; D is undetermined. V lost 0 bases and J lost 3, with 9 bases in between. Germline CDR1 MNHEY, CDR2 SMNVEV (reference sequence). The CDR3 runs to 14 residues. DNA of the CDR3: TGTGCCAGCAGTTTATCGGTGAGACGCTACGAGCAGTACTTC. This encodes CASSLSVRRYEQYF.

This CDR3 reads CADRQGSERAFF. DNA for the CDR3: TGTGCCGACAGACAAGGTTCTGAGCGAGCTTTCTTT. The chain uses TRBV19 and TRBJ1-1; tentatively, D is TRBD1 (5 bases). Germline V gene sequence: CDR1 LNHDA, CDR2 SQIVND (reference sequence). Trimming shortened V by 11 bases and J by 10 bases, and 20 bases separated the two germline ends. The CDR3 covers 12 residues.

This clonotype came up a few times. The chain recombines TRBV5-1 with TRBJ1-1, with D tentatively TRBD1 (5 bases). The germline V gene has CDR1 SGHRS and CDR2 YFSETQ. Between the trimmed V and J ends, which lost 4 bases and 4 bases, there was a span of 11 bases. This CDR3 has 13 amino acids. CDR3 amino acids: CASSPRGLTEAFF. Written as DNA, the CDR3 is TGCGCCAGCAGCCCGCGGGGACTCACTGAAGCTTTCTTT.

Many counts were recorded for this clonotype. The chain uses TRBV5-1 and TRBJ2-7; 15 bases fit TRBD2. The trim removed 5 bases at V and 0 bases at J, leaving 6 bases unmatched. The CDR3 is 17 amino acids. The germline V gene has CDR1 SGHRS and CDR2 YFSETQ. This CDR3 reads CASSSGLAGGRSYEQYF. The CDR3 DNA reads TGCGCCAGCAGTTCGGGACTAGCGGGGGGACGCTCCTACGAGCAGTACTTC.

This clonotype was seen a few times. V gene TRBV9 combines with J gene TRBJ1-2; D uncertain. CDR1 and CDR2 (germline): SGDLS, YYNGEE. This CDR3 has 16 residues. V dropped 0 bases and J dropped 2 bases, with 14 bases sitting between them. CDR3 DNA sequence: TGTGCCAGCAGCGTAGCGGCCCAAACTTTGAACTATGGCTACACCTTC. It codes for CASSVAAQTLNYGYTF.

In this sample, this clonotype turned up a few times. This chain joins TRBV11-3 and TRBJ2-1; D may correspond to TRBD1 or TRBD2 (5 bases each). The V gene's germline CDR1 is SGHNT and CDR2 YENEEA. Trimming pared 5 bases from V and 16 bases from J, leaving 12 bases between. The CDR3 loop spans 10 amino acids. This CDR3 is CASSGTEVFF. The CDR3 DNA is TGTGCCAGCAGCGGGACGGAAGTATTCTTC.

The chain is built from TRBV21-1 and TRBJ2-4; the DNA was not used to check the table's D call, TRBD1. TRBV21-1 is classified as a pseudogene. This CDR3 has 14 amino acids. CDR3 residues: CASSIRTPKNIQYF. The CDR3 bases are TGTGCCAGCAGCATTCGGACACCAAAAAACATTCAGTACTTC.

This clonotype was detected only a few times. V and J are TRBV7-9 and TRBJ2-1; possible D gene TRBD2, 5 bases. CDR1 is SEHNR and CDR2 is FQNEAQ in the germline V gene (reference sequence). V was clipped by 5 bases and J by 12 bases, with 14 bases between them. The CDR3 runs 12 residues. The CDR3 is CASSLGSLPQFF. The CDR3 DNA sequence: TGTGCCAGCAGCCTAGGGAGTTTACCGCAGTTCTTC.

This clonotype was counted a few times. The chain carries TRBV19 and TRBJ1-3; D call uncertain. The CDR3 spans 13 residues. Germline CDR1 reads LNHDA; CDR2 reads SQIVND (reference sequence). The V gene lost 4 bases and the J gene lost 7 bases, with 11 bases spanning the gap. The CDR3 protein is CASSTTVRNTIYF. CDR3 nucleotide sequence: TGTGCCAGTAGTACCACAGTCCGGAACACCATATATTTT. Complete variable domain (other parts from reference TRBV19 and TRBJ1-3): DGGITQSPKYLFRKEGQNVTLSCEQNLNHDAMYWYRQDPGQGLRLIYYSQIVNDFQKGDIAEGYSVSREKKESFPLTVTSAQKNPTAFYLCASSTTVRNTIYFGEGSWLTVV.

The chain has TRBV29-1 and TRBJ2-5; 10 bases agree with TRBD1. V shed 4 bases and J 1 base; nucleotides not matched to a gene: 6. The germline V gene encodes CDR1 SQVTM and CDR2 ANQGSEA. This CDR3 is 15 amino acids long. CDR3 loop: CSVVGTGDVQETQYF. DNA for the CDR3: TGCAGCGTTGTTGGGACAGGGGACGTCCAAGAGACCCAGTACTTC.

The chain links TRBV7-3 to TRBJ2-2, with 11 positions matching TRBD2. The CDR3 loop spans 17 amino acids. J lost 4 bases, V lost 2 bases, and 6 bases had no gene match. Germline CDR1 SGHTA, CDR2 FQGTGA. The CDR3 spells CASSLPGLAGGTGELFF. The CDR3 DNA is TGTGCCAGCAGCTTACCAGGGCTAGCGGGGGGCACCGGGGAGCTGTTTTTT.

This clonotype came up many times. This sequence joins TRBV7-9 and TRBJ2-1, with 11 bases lining up with TRBD2. V was pared by 6 bases and J by 1 base, with 2 bases of the junction left unmatched. CDR3 size: 15 residues. The germline V gene has CDR1 SEHNR and CDR2 FQNEAQ (reference sequence). The CDR3 loop is CASRPSGRSYNEQFF. For the CDR3, the DNA is TGTGCCAGCAGACCTAGCGGGAGGTCCTACAATGAGCAGTTCTTC. Full variable domain (missing parts from reference TRBV7-9 and TRBJ2-1): DTGVSQNPRHKITKRGQNVTFRCDPISEHNRLYWYRQTLGQGPEFLTYFQNEAQLEKSRLLSDRFSAERPKGSFSTLEIQRTEQGDSAMYLCASRPSGRSYNEQFFGPGTRLTVL.